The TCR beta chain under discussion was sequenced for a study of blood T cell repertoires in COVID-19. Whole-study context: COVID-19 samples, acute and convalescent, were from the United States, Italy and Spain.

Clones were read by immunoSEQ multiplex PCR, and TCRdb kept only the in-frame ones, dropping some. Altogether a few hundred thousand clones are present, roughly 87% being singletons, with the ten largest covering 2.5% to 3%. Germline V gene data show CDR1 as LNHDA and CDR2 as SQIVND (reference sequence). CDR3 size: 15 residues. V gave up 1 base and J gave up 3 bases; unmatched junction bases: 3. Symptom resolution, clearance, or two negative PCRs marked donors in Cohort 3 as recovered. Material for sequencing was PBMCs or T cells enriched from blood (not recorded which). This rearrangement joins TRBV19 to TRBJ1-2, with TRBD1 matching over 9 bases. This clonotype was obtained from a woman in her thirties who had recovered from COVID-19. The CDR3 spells CASSIGTGVDYGYTF. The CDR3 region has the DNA TGTGCCAGTAGTATAGGGACAGGGGTCGACTATGGCTACACCTTC.